This TCR beta chain stems from a study of T cells after yellow fever vaccination. Study summary: Fractions containing few cells were prepared with SMART-Seq v4 Ultra Low Input.

From the 5' RACE reads, TCRdb called clonotypes with MiXCR, one entry per CDR3 protein. The repertoire holds approximately 340,000 distinct CDR3 sequences, with 8.7% as singletons. This CDR3 region has 13 residues. Trimming removed 6 bases at V and 6 bases at J, with 13 bases between. Looked up from germline, CDR1 is MNHNS and CDR2 is SASEGT. The sequence was collected from a man younger than 30 who received the YFV17D yellow fever vaccine. The J gene is TRBJ2-3, the V gene TRBV6-1; no clear D. The sequences come from PBMCs, collected on the day of the first yellow fever vaccination. The CDR3 protein is CASSPLAWDTQYF. CDR3 sequence (DNA): TGTGCCAGCAGCCCCTTGGCGTGGGATACGCAGTATTTT.